The TCR beta chain under discussion was sequenced for a study of OX40 agonist ivuxolimab in advanced cancers. As to this clone: Its antigen is not identified.

TCRdb's table, derived via immunoSEQ multiplex PCR, lists solely in-frame clones and lacks some. This table has under 50,000 clones, around 80% appearing once. V lost 4 bases to trimming and J lost 2 bases; unmatched junction nucleotides: 0. Looked up from germline, CDR1 is SGHRS and CDR2 is YFSETQ. The CDR3 spans 12 residues. Study observations and caveats: Compared with others, partial responders at 0.1-3.0 mg/kg displayed clonal expansion among the lowest.

The source material was CD4+ or CD8+ T cells sorted from blood, sampled in a trial of the OX40 agonist ivuxolimab. The TCR was taken from an adult with an advanced solid tumor such as melanoma, head and neck, liver or kidney cancer. The chain couples TRBV5-1 to TRBJ2-7; TRBD2 matches 7 bases. The CDR3 region has the DNA TGCGCCAGCAGCGGGGGGGCCTACGAGCAGTACTTC. Its protein is CASSGGAYEQYF. Full variable domain (remainder filled in from reference TRBV5-1 and TRBJ2-7): KAGVTQTPRYLIKTRGQQVTLSCSPISGHRSVSWYQQTPGQGLQFLFEYFSETQRNKGNFPGRFSGRQFSNSRSEMNVSTLELGDSALYLCASSGGAYEQYFGPGTRLTVT.